This T cell receptor (beta chain) was documented in a study of T cell responses to AZD1222 COVID-19 vaccine. Study-level results: There were repertoire samples only from the period after the peak T cell response.

The repertoire was sequenced with immunoSEQ multiplex PCR; TCRdb's copy has only in-frame clones and lacks some. The table records around 100,000 clones, 87% of them present only once. Deletions cut 2 bases from V and 7 bases from J, with 19 bases between. CDR3 size: 16 residues. Germline loops: CDR1 SGHDT, CDR2 YYEEEE. Concerning this clone: No antigen is known for it.

Both about-4-week and about-12-week second-dose recipients were combined. The V and J genes are TRBV5-6 and TRBJ1-5; D may be TRBD1 (6 bases). The sequence came from an adult who received the AZD1222 COVID-19 vaccine. Source: peripheral blood, taken 28 days after the second AZD1222 dose. DNA for the CDR3: TGTGCCAGCAGCTTTAGCGCCAGGGGTGTAATACAGCCCCAGCATTTT. Residues: CASSFSARGVIQPQHF.